The 31 T cell receptor beta chains reported below all come from one sample, sequenced in a study of long-term antiretroviral therapy in people with HIV. Samples were assayed with immunoSEQ v3.0 at survey level. The protocol was immunoSEQ multiplex PCR, while the TCRdb copy is restricted to in-frame clones and leaves out a portion. The sample carries more than 6,000 clones, around 77% recorded once. The specimen was unsorted PBMCs, collected 0.5 years before starting antiretroviral therapy. The source of these receptors is a man between 40 and 49 years old with HIV.

This clone was seen only once. The chain is built from TRBV30 and TRBJ2-4; no firm D call. CDR3 size: 12 residues. Per the germline V gene, CDR1 is GTSNPN and CDR2 is SVGIG (reference sequence). Trimming took 3 bases from V and 1 from J, leaving 4 bases between them. Here the CDR3 DNA reads TGTGCCTGGAGCGGGGCCAAAAACATTCAGTACTTC. This gives the protein CAWSGAKNIQYF.

DNA of the CDR3: TGCGCCAGCAGCTTAGGACGACAGGGGCAGGCTAACTATGGCTACACCTTC. It is translated as CASSLGRQGQANYGYTF. This sequence joins TRBV5-1 and TRBJ1-2, with TRBD1 matching over 8 bases. Unmatched junction bases numbered 9, after V lost 2 bases and J lost 0 bases. Germline values: CDR1 SGHRS, CDR2 YFSETQ. The CDR3 extends over 17 amino acids.

This chain links TRBV9 with TRBJ2-7; maybe TRBD1 (5 bases). V dropped 0 bases and J dropped 3 bases, with 13 bases sitting between them. The germline V gene has CDR1 SGDLS and CDR2 YYNGEE. The CDR3 has 15 residues. The DNA of the CDR3 is TGTGCCAGCAGCGTAGGTGGGGCCACCGTCTACGAGCAGTACTTC. Its protein product is CASSVGGATVYEQYF. Combining the CDR3 with reference TRBV9 and TRBJ2-7 gives the whole variable domain DSGVTQTPKHLITATGQRVTLRCSPRSGDLSVYWYQQSLDQGLQFLIQYYNGEERAKGNILERFSAQQFPDLHSELNLSSLELGDSALYFCASSVGGATVYEQYFGPGTRLTVT.

This chain links TRBV21-1 with TRBJ1-1; the table's D call, TRBD1, was not checked against the DNA. TRBV21-1 is deemed a pseudogene. CDR3 length: 17 residues. The CDR3 coding sequence is TGTGCCAGCTCGCCAAACGCTGGGGACAGGGTGAACACTGAAGCTTTCTTT. Encoded protein: CASSPNAGDRVNTEAFF.

This chain joins TRBV14 and TRBJ2-7; D possibly corresponds to TRBD2 (5 bases). The germline gives CDR1 SGHDN, CDR2 FVKESK. The CDR3 consists of 16 residues. V gave up 4 bases and J gave up 5 bases, with 21 bases separating them. This CDR3 is CASSLSWSAAGDEQYF. The CDR3 DNA reads TGTGCCAGCAGCCTTTCATGGTCGGCAGCCGGGGACGAGCAGTACTTC.

In this sample, this clone turned up a few times. This chain uses TRBV30 with TRBJ1-5, with D possibly matching TRBD1 (6 bases). The CDR3 is made up of 15 amino acids. Trimming took 2 bases from V and 0 from J, leaving 11 bases between them. CDR1 is GTSNPN and CDR2 is SVGIG in the germline V gene (reference sequence). The CDR3 DNA reads as TGTGCCTGGAGTACTACAGGGAATAGCAATCAGCCCCAGCATTTT. As protein: CAWSTTGNSNQPQHF. The whole variable domain, filled in from reference TRBV30 and TRBJ1-5, reads SQTIHQWPATLVQPVGSPLSLECTVEGTSNPNLYWYRQAAGRGLQLLFYSVGIGQISSEVPQNLSASRPQDRQFILSSKKLLLSDSGFYLCAWSTTGNSNQPQHFGDGTRLSIL.

This clone has only a few counts. The V gene is TRBV19, the J gene TRBJ1-5, with a weak D call TRBD1 (6 bases). This CDR3 region has 14 residues. The V end lost 5 bases, the J end lost 3 bases, and 11 bases lay between the germline ends. The germline CDR1 and CDR2 sequences are LNHDA and SQIVND (reference sequence). In nucleotides, the CDR3 is TGTGCCAGTAGTTGGAGGGACATCAATCAGCCCCAGCATTTT. Amino acid sequence: CASSWRDINQPQHF.

This rearrangement joins TRBV5-4 to TRBJ1-4; D might be TRBD1 (5 bases). CDR1 and CDR2 from the germline V gene are SGHNT and YYREEE (reference sequence). The CDR3 totals 14 residues. V was cut by 2 bases and J by 7 bases, with 12 bases left in between. CDR3 region: CASSFEGNGEKLFF. In DNA form, the CDR3 reads TGTGCCAGCAGCTTCGAGGGGAACGGTGAAAAACTGTTTTTT.

CDR3 nucleotide sequence: TGTGCCAGCAGTGATCGGAACACTGAAGCTTTCTTT. Encoded protein: CASSDRNTEAFF. The V gene is TRBV2, the J gene TRBJ1-1, with D hard to call. Trimming pared 3 bases from V and 1 base from J, leaving 3 bases between. The CDR3 has 12 residues. CDR1 is SNHLY, CDR2 FYNNEI, per germline.

The chain couples TRBV18 to TRBJ2-6; D may be TRBD2 (6 bases). CDR1 is KGHSH, CDR2 LQKENI, per germline. The germline V and J ends were trimmed by 6 bases and 4 bases, with 16 bases remaining between them. The CDR3 totals 16 residues. The CDR3 region has the DNA TGTGCCAGCTCCCCCGGAGGGGTACTCGGGGCCAACGTCCTGACTTTC. Amino acid sequence: CASSPGGVLGANVLTF.

V usage is TRBV5-1 and J usage is TRBJ2-1; D gene ambiguous. This CDR3 is 14 amino acids long. The germline V and J ends were trimmed by 0 bases and 4 bases, with 8 bases remaining between them. Germline-derived CDR1 and CDR2 are SGHRS and YFSETQ. The CDR3 DNA follows: TGCGCCAGCAGCTTGGATCACAGTTACAATGAGCAGTTCTTC. It specifies CASSLDHSYNEQFF.

This chain joins TRBV6-5 and TRBJ2-4; no firm D call. CDR1 and CDR2 (germline): MNHEY, SVGAGI. CDR3 size: 14 residues. V was clipped by 0 bases and J by 8 bases, with 11 bases between them. The CDR3 protein is CASSYSVGQDIQYF. CDR3 in DNA: TGTGCCAGCAGTTACTCCGTAGGGCAGGACATTCAGTACTTC.

This clone is a singleton in its sample. The J gene is TRBJ2-7, the V gene TRBV30; TRBD1 is a possible D gene (6 bases). The CDR3 extends over 14 amino acids. CDR1 and CDR2 (germline): GTSNPN, SVGIG (reference sequence). V was cut by 4 bases and J by 5 bases, with 18 bases left in between. The CDR3 coding sequence is TGTGCCTGGAACCTAGCCCAGGGGAAAAACGAGCAGTACTTC. Amino acid sequence: CAWNLAQGKNEQYF. Full variable domain (rest looked up from reference TRBV30 and TRBJ2-7): SQTIHQWPATLVQPVGSPLSLECTVEGTSNPNLYWYRQAAGRGLQLLFYSVGIGQISSEVPQNLSASRPQDRQFILSSKKLLLSDSGFYLCAWNLAQGKNEQYFGPGTRLTVT.

V gene TRBV5-1 combines with J gene TRBJ1-1, with 11 bases matching TRBD1. The V gene end was trimmed by 6 bases and the J gene end by 11 bases; junction bases not matched to a gene: 9. The CDR3 has 13 residues. Germline V gives CDR1 SGHRS, CDR2 YFSETQ. The CDR3 DNA follows: TGCGCCAGCATCGGGACAGGGGGAGGAGTGGCTTTCTTT. Its translation is CASIGTGGGVAFF.

V and J are TRBV5-6 and TRBJ2-1; D call uncertain. CDR1 is SGHDT and CDR2 is YYEEEE in the germline V gene. V dropped 0 bases and J dropped 0 bases, with 10 bases sitting between them. CDR3 size: 16 residues. CDR3 amino acids: CASSLGPTSSYNEQFF. The CDR3 bases are TGTGCCAGCAGCTTGGGACCGACGAGCTCCTACAATGAGCAGTTCTTC.

The V call is TRBV10-3, the J call TRBJ2-1, with a possible D match to TRBD1 (6 bases). This CDR3 has 11 residues. The germline V and J ends were trimmed by 3 bases and 13 bases, with 10 bases remaining between them. Germline CDR1 is ENHRY and CDR2 is SYGVKD. CDR3 in amino acids: CAISEQGDQFF. The CDR3 nucleotides read TGTGCCATCAGTGAACAGGGAGATCAGTTCTTC.

The chain links TRBV29-1 to TRBJ1-1; D is ambiguous. Germline V CDR1 and CDR2: SQVTM, ANQGSEA. This CDR3 spans 12 amino acids. V was clipped by 7 bases and J by 4 bases, with 13 bases between them. In DNA form, the CDR3 reads TGCAGCGGGCAACCAGGTCCCACTGAAGCTTTCTTT. Translating it yields CSGQPGPTEAFF.

V usage is TRBV9 and J usage is TRBJ2-2; D might be TRBD2 (6 bases). Trimming left V 3 bases short and J 4 bases short, with 13 bases between. Germline CDR1 and CDR2: SGDLS and YYNGEE. This CDR3 comprises 15 residues. This CDR3 reads CASSGELARTGELFF. The CDR3 DNA reads as TGTGCCAGCAGCGGCGAGCTAGCGCGCACCGGGGAGCTGTTTTTT.

This chain links TRBV9 with TRBJ2-7, with TRBD1 matching 8 bases. The germline V gene encodes CDR1 SGDLS and CDR2 YYNGEE. With V trimmed by 1 base and J by 5 bases, 14 bases remained unmatched. The CDR3 loop spans 17 amino acids. The CDR3 region has the DNA TGTGCCAGCAGCGTAACGGTAGGGCAGGGGGCGATGAACGAGCAGTACTTC. Translating gives CASSVTVGQGAMNEQYF.

The J gene is TRBJ2-7, the V gene TRBV10-3; 11 bases agree with TRBD1. The trim removed 3 bases at V and 0 bases at J, leaving 4 bases unmatched. Germline V CDR1 and CDR2: ENHRY, SYGVKD. This CDR3 comprises 16 residues. The DNA of the CDR3 is TGTGCCATCAGTGACCTCGGGACAGGGGGCTCCTACGAGCAGTACTTC. Translation gives CAISDLGTGGSYEQYF.

V and J are TRBV5-6 and TRBJ2-1; tentatively, D is TRBD2 (6 bases). Trimming left V 4 bases short and J 9 bases short, with 17 bases between. This CDR3 contains 14 residues. Germline V gene lookup returns CDR1 SGHDT and CDR2 YYEEEE. The CDR3: CASSAGLPLGEQFF. DNA of the CDR3: TGTGCCAGCAGCGCGGGACTGCCCCTTGGTGAGCAGTTCTTC.

This clone is large (0.1 to 1%) in the sample. V gene TRBV14 combines with J gene TRBJ1-4; D may be TRBD1 (6 bases). V gave up 3 bases and J gave up 10 bases, with 21 bases separating them. The CDR3 extends over 16 amino acids. CDR1 and CDR2 from the germline V gene are SGHDN and FVKESK. The CDR3 loop is CASSHVMDSDLAKLFF. As DNA, the CDR3 is TGTGCCAGCAGCCACGTTATGGACAGTGACTTGGCAAAACTGTTTTTT.

CDR3 amino acids: CASSFTGPNEKLFF. CDR3 nucleotide sequence: TGTGCCAGCAGCTTCACGGGGCCTAATGAAAAACTGTTTTTT. V is TRBV7-9 and J is TRBJ1-4; TRBD1 is a possible D gene (5 bases). V shed 3 bases and J shed 3 bases, with 8 bases lying between them. This CDR3 spans 14 amino acids. CDR1 and CDR2 (germline): SEHNR, FQNEAQ (reference sequence).

This rearrangement joins TRBV15 to TRBJ2-1; 9 bases match TRBD2. V gave up 5 bases and J gave up 4 bases; unmatched junction bases: 6. This CDR3 has 15 amino acids. Looked up from germline, CDR1 is LNHNV and CDR2 is YYDKDF (reference sequence). CDR3 in amino acids: CATSHSGGGYNEQFF. The CDR3, as DNA: TGTGCCACCAGCCATAGCGGGGGAGGTTACAATGAGCAGTTCTTC.

J is TRBJ2-7 and V is TRBV27, with D perhaps assigned TRBD1 or TRBD2 (5 bases each). With 2 bases removed from V and 4 bases from J, the gap between germline ends came to 9 bases. The CDR3 length is 13 residues. In germline, CDR1 is MNHEY, CDR2 SMNVEV (reference sequence). The CDR3 DNA follows: TGTGCCAGCAGTTTAAGGTGGGGGTACGAGCAGTACTTC. This gives the protein CASSLRWGYEQYF.

This sequence joins TRBV2 and TRBJ2-1, with D possibly matching TRBD2 (6 bases). CDR1 and CDR2 (germline): SNHLY, FYNNEI. The CDR3 runs 14 residues. V was cut by 5 bases and J by 8 bases, with 16 bases left in between. The CDR3 DNA is TGTGCCAGCAGTACCGAACCCGGGGAGGATGAGCAGTTCTTC. It specifies CASSTEPGEDEQFF. The complete variable domain, with remaining parts taken from reference TRBV2 and TRBJ2-1, reads EPEVTQTPSHQVTQMGQEVILRCVPISNHLYFYWYRQILGQKVEFLVSFYNNEISEKSEIFDDQFSVERPDGSNFTLKIRSTKLEDSAMYFCASSTEPGEDEQFFGPGTRLTVL.

This clone was seen only a few times. This chain connects TRBV29-1 to TRBJ2-7; 12 nucleotides match TRBD1. V was clipped by 6 bases and J by 3 bases; unmatched bases: 6. Germline V gene data show CDR1 as SQVTM and CDR2 as ANQGSEA. The CDR3 spans 14 residues. DNA for the CDR3: TGCAGCGTCGCCGGGACAGGGGGCGGCTACGAGCAGTACTTC. This codes for CSVAGTGGGYEQYF.

This chain uses TRBV5-6 with TRBJ1-2; 7 bases are shared with TRBD1. The CDR3 sequence is 13 residues long. Per germline, CDR1 SGHDT and CDR2 YYEEEE. V shed 3 bases, J shed 8 bases, and the junction held 7 bases outside the gene matches. The CDR3 loop is CASSSRGVGGYTF. CDR3 nucleotides: TGTGCCAGCAGCTCCAGGGGGGTTGGGGGCTACACCTTC.

This chain connects TRBV4-1 to TRBJ2-7, with 7 bases aligning to TRBD1. Trimming cost V 3 bases and J 4 bases; bases outside gene matches: 6. Germline V CDR1 and CDR2: MGHRA, YSYEKL. The CDR3 spans 14 residues. CDR3: CASSHRQGGYEQYF. CDR3 nucleotide sequence: TGCGCCAGCAGCCATAGACAGGGTGGGTACGAGCAGTACTTC.

This clone occurred once. This rearrangement joins TRBV15 to TRBJ2-7; 7 nucleotides match TRBD2. The CDR3 length is 14 residues. With V trimmed by 0 bases and J by 6 bases, 5 bases remained unmatched. Germline assignment: CDR1 LNHNV and CDR2 YYDKDF (reference sequence). CDR3 in amino acids: CATSRDRLAGEQYF. Written as DNA, the CDR3 is TGTGCCACCAGCAGAGATAGACTAGCTGGCGAGCAGTACTTC. Based on the CDR3 plus reference TRBV15 and TRBJ2-7, the full variable domain is DAMVIQNPRYQVTQFGKPVTLSCSQTLNHNVMYWYQQKSSQAPKLLFHYYDKDFNNEADTPDNFQSRRPNTSFCFLDIRSPGLGDTAMYLCATSRDRLAGEQYFGPGTRLTVT.

The chain combines TRBV5-6 with TRBJ1-2; 7 bases fit TRBD1. The germline CDR1 and CDR2 sequences are SGHDT and YYEEEE. The junction had 11 bases not matched to a gene; V was cut back by 2 bases and J by 7 bases. The CDR3 runs to 15 residues. CDR3 bases: TGTGCCAGCAGCTTACCCGACAGGGACGAGAGTGGCTACACCTTC. Translating gives CASSLPDRDESGYTF.